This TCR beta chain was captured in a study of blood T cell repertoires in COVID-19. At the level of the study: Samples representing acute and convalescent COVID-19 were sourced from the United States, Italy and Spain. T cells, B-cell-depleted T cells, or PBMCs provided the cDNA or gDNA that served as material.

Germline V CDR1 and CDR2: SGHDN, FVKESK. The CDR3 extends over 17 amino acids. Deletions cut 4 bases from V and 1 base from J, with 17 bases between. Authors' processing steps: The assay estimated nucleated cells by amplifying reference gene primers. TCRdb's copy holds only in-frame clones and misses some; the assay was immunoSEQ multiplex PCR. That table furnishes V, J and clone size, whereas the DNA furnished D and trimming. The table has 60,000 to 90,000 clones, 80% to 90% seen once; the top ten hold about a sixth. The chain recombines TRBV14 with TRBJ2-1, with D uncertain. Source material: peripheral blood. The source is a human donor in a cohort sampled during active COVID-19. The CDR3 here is CASSPRLEARSYNEQFF. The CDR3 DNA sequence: TGTGCCAGCAGCCCCCGCCTCGAGGCGAGATCCTACAATGAGCAGTTCTTC. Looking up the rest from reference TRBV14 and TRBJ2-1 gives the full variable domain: EAGVTQFPSHSVIEKGQTVTLRCDPISGHDNLYWYRRVMGKEIKFLLHFVKESKQDESGMPNNRFLAERTGGTYSTLKVQPAELEDSGVYFCASSPRLEARSYNEQFFGPGTRLTVL.